The 8 T cell receptor beta chains below were found in one sample sequenced in a study of cytomegalovirus exposure and HLA in healthy donors. PCR used 60 Vbeta primers and 13 Jbeta primers. The repertoire was sequenced with immunoSEQ multiplex PCR; TCRdb's copy has only in-frame clones and lacks some. This sample's clone table lists some 200,000 clones. Input material: PBMCs. The receptors were gathered from a young woman in good health and CMV-seropositive.

The chain has TRBV27 and TRBJ1-2, with 9 bases that match TRBD1. Germline V gene sequence: CDR1 MNHEY, CDR2 SMNVEV (reference sequence). V trimming: 5 bases; J trimming: 2 bases; junction bases outside the gene matches: 9. This CDR3 is 16 amino acids long. CDR3 in DNA: TGTGCCAGCAGTCCACCGGAGGGGACAGGGAACTATGGCTACACCTTC. Protein product: CASSPPEGTGNYGYTF.

The gene calls are TRBV30 and TRBJ2-7; 8 nucleotides agree with TRBD1. Germline V gene lookup returns CDR1 GTSNPN and CDR2 SVGIG (reference sequence). The CDR3 runs to 14 residues. The ends lost 2 bases at V and 2 bases at J; junction bases unmatched: 5. The CDR3 DNA sequence: TGTGCCTGGAGTCGACAGGGGAAAACCTACGAGCAGTACTTC. Amino acid sequence: CAWSRQGKTYEQYF.

The J gene is TRBJ2-1, the V gene TRBV5-1; the match to TRBD2 covers 7 bases. CDR1 is SGHRS and CDR2 is YFSETQ in the germline V gene. The CDR3 consists of 17 residues. The V gene end was trimmed by 3 bases and the J gene end by 8 bases; junction bases not matched to a gene: 17. The CDR3 coding sequence is TGCGCCAGCAGCTCACCAGCGGGAAGGCCCACACGGGATGAGCAGTTCTTC. This encodes CASSSPAGRPTRDEQFF.

The V call is TRBV19, the J call TRBJ1-2; D is uncertain. Germline V CDR1 and CDR2: LNHDA, SQIVND (reference sequence). CDR3 length equals 14 residues. The V and J ends lost 2 bases and 4 bases respectively, with 11 bases between them. Written as DNA, the CDR3 is TGTGCCAGTAGTATAATGGGCAGCCCCTATGGCTACACCTTC. Protein product: CASSIMGSPYGYTF.

The chain links TRBV20-1 to TRBJ2-3; no definite D call. V was clipped by 3 bases and J by 5 bases, with 6 bases between them. The germline CDR1 and CDR2 sequences are DFQATT and SNEGSKA (reference sequence). CDR3 length: 11 residues. CDR3 residues: CSASSVDTQYF. CDR3 nucleotides: TGCAGTGCTAGTTCGGTAGATACGCAGTATTTT.

V and J are TRBV5-6 and TRBJ2-1; D is ambiguous. The CDR3 contains 16 residues. Germline values: CDR1 SGHDT, CDR2 YYEEEE. The V gene lost 3 bases and the J gene lost 0 bases, with 13 bases spanning the gap. In nucleotides, the CDR3 is TGTGCCAGCAGCTCGCCCCCACTTGACTCCTACAATGAGCAGTTCTTC. Protein sequence: CASSSPPLDSYNEQFF.

The chain combines TRBV27 with TRBJ2-1; 11 bases are shared with TRBD2. Trimming cost V 5 bases and J 4 bases; bases outside gene matches: 7. The V gene's germline CDR1 is MNHEY and CDR2 SMNVEV (reference sequence). The CDR3 covers 16 residues. The CDR3 is CASSRLAGGSYNEQFF. The CDR3 DNA is TGTGCCAGCAGTAGATTAGCGGGAGGGTCGTACAATGAGCAGTTCTTC.

A note on this clone: The sample contains more than one DNA sequence encoding this CDR3. V and J are TRBV27 and TRBJ1-5; a possible D gene is TRBD1 (6 bases). CDR3 length equals 12 residues. CDR1 and CDR2 (germline): MNHEY, SMNVEV (reference sequence). Between the trimmed V and J ends, which lost 6 bases and 4 bases, there was a span of 7 bases. CDR3 loop: CASRTGNQPQHF. Written as DNA, the CDR3 is TGTGCCAGCAGGACAGGTAATCAGCCCCAGCATTTT.